This TCR beta chain was identified in a study of T cell responses to AZD1222 COVID-19 vaccine. Overall study results and limits: Donors skewed white British and female; clonal diversity was possibly underestimated. Mapped onto spike, vaccine-associated CD4 TCRs spanned it and were dominant at 160-218 and 743-854.

As to this clone: The antigen is undetermined.

Germline loops: CDR1 SEHNR, CDR2 FQNEAQ (reference sequence). The CDR3 totals 18 residues. The germline V and J ends were trimmed by 4 bases and 2 bases, with 21 bases remaining between them. Some clones are missing from TCRdb's copy, which holds only in-frame ones; the method was immunoSEQ multiplex PCR. The table lists about 100,000 clones, around nine tenths of them singletons. The specimen comprised peripheral blood, sampled on day 0 of AZD1222 vaccination. The chain couples TRBV7-9 to TRBJ2-1; perhaps D is TRBD1 or TRBD2 (6 bases each). This TCR was sampled from an adult in good health. The CDR3: CASSSHRAQGRTYNEQFF. CDR3 nucleotides: TGTGCCAGCAGCTCCCACAGGGCGCAAGGGAGGACCTACAATGAGCAGTTCTTC. The variable domain in full, with the rest retrieved from reference TRBV7-9 and TRBJ2-1, is DTGVSQNPRHKITKRGQNVTFRCDPISEHNRLYWYRQTLGQGPEFLTYFQNEAQLEKSRLLSDRFSAERPKGSFSTLEIQRTEQGDSAMYLCASSSHRAQGRTYNEQFFGPGTRLTVL.